Given below is one T cell receptor (beta chain) in context. The CDR3 runs to 17 residues. Germline lookup yields CDR1 LNHNV and CDR2 YYDKDF (reference sequence). V lost 3 bases and J lost 4; bases outside the gene matches: 13. This entry comes from a study of blood T cell repertoires in COVID-19. Study-wide context: From T cells, B-cell-depleted T cells, or PBMCs came the material, which was cDNA or gDNA.

Original analysis: Estimation of nucleated cell counts relied on the amplification of reference gene primers. Generated by immunoSEQ multiplex PCR, the TCRdb table keeps only in-frame clones and is missing some. The V and J calls and clone size were taken over from that table, and D and trimming were inferred from the DNA. The sample records around 46,000 clones, about 88% being singletons. Specimen: peripheral blood. The gene calls are TRBV15 and TRBJ2-7; 9 bases are a match to TRBD2. The sequence was collected from a man in his forties with active COVID-19. CDR3 sequence (DNA): TGTGCCACCAGCAGCATTCCGGGACTAGCAACGGGTTACGAGCAGTACTTC. This codes for CATSSIPGLATGYEQYF.